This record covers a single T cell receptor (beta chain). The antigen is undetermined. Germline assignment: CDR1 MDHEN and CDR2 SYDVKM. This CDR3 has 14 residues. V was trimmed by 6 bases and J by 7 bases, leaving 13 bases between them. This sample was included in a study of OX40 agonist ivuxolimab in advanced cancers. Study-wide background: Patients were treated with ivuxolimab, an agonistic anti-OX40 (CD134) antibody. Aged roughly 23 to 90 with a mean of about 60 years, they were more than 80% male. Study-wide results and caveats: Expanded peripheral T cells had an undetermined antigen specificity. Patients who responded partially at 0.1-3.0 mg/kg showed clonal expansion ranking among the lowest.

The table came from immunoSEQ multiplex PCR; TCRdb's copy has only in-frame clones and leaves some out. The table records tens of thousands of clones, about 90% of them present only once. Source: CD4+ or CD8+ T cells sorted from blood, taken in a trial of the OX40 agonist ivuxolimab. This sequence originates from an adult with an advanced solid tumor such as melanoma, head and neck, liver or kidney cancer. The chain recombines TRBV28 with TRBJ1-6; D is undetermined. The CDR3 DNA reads TGTGCCAGCAGAAACAACAAGGGCAATTCACCCCTCCACTTT. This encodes CASRNNKGNSPLHF.